This T cell receptor (beta chain) was captured by sequencing in a study of blood T cell repertoires in COVID-19. Study details: In each case, the material was cDNA or gDNA derived from T cells, B-cell-depleted T cells, or PBMCs.

The length of the CDR3 is 17 residues. V was pared by 5 bases and J by 2 bases, with 8 bases of the junction left unmatched. Germline values: CDR1 SGHKS, CDR2 YYEKEE (reference sequence). This table comes from immunoSEQ multiplex PCR, and its TCRdb copy is limited to in-frame clones, with some not included. The sample lists around 300,000 clones, around 90% occurring once. This receptor was obtained from a woman aged 40 to 50 who had recovered from COVID-19. The sequencing input was peripheral blood. The chain carries TRBV5-5 and TRBJ2-3, with TRBD2 matching over 13 bases. The CDR3 sequence: CASSSPGLAGTTDTQYF. The CDR3 DNA follows: TGTGCCAGCAGTTCGCCGGGACTAGCGGGAACCACAGATACGCAGTATTTT. Full variable domain (rest looked up from reference TRBV5-5 and TRBJ2-3): DAGVTQSPTHLIKTRGQQVTLRCSPISGHKSVSWYQQVLGQGPQFIFQYYEKEERGRGNFPDRFSARQFPNYSSELNVNALLLGDSALYLCASSSPGLAGTTDTQYFGPGTRLTVL.